Sequencing of this T cell receptor (beta chain) was carried out in a study of T cell responses to AZD1222 COVID-19 vaccine. Notes on this clone: Its target is unknown.

This CDR3 has 14 residues. Germline assignment: CDR1 SGHDT and CDR2 YYEEEE. The V end was cut by 0 bases, the J end by 3 bases, with 9 bases between. Assay used: immunoSEQ multiplex PCR; TCRdb lists only in-frame clones, some missing. The sample shows some 200,000 clones, roughly 92% of them seen only once. Study-wide findings and caveats: Spike-specific TCR breadth and depth went up after people got two AZD1222 doses.

The starting material was peripheral blood, obtained on day 0 of AZD1222 vaccination. The receptor was isolated from an adult in good health. V is TRBV5-6 and J is TRBJ2-5, with D uncertain. CDR3 nucleotides: TGTGCCAGCAGCTTGGCAGGAAGGGAAGAGACCCAGTACTTC. Translated, it gives CASSLAGREETQYF.